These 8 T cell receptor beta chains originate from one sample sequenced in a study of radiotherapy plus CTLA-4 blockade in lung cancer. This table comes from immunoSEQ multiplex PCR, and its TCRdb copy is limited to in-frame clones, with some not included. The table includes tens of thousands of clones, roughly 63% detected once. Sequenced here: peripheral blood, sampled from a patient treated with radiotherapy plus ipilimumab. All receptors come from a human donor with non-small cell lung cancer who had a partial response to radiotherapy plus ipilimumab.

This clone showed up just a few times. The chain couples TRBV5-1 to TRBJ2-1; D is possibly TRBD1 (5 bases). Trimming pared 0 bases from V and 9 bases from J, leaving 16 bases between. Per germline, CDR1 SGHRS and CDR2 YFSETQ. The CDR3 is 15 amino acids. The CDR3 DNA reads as TGCGCCAGCAGCTTGGCCATTACTCAGGGTATTGAGCAGTTCTTC. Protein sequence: CASSLAITQGIEQFF.

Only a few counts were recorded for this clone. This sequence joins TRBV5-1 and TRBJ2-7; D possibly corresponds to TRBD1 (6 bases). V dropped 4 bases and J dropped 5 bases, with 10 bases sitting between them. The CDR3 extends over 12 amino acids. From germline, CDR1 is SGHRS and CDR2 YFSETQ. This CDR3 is CASSATGNEQYF. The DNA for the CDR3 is TGCGCCAGCAGCGCGACAGGAAACGAGCAGTACTTC.

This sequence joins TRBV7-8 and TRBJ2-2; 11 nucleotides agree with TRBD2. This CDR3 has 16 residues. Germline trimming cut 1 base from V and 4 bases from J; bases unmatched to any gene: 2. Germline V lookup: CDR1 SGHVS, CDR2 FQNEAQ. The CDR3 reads CASSLVGLAATGELFF. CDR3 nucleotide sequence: TGTGCCAGCAGCTTAGTGGGACTAGCGGCCACCGGGGAGCTGTTTTTT.

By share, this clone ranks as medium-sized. CDR3 protein: CASSAAAGPGQSVAFF. The CDR3 nucleotides are TGTGCCAGCAGCGCCGCCGCCGGGCCAGGGCAGTCAGTAGCTTTCTTT. J is TRBJ1-1 and V is TRBV9; D is possibly TRBD1 (5 bases). Germline V gene sequence: CDR1 SGDLS, CDR2 YYNGEE. V lost 3 bases to trimming and J lost 10 bases, with 25 bases between them. This CDR3 has 16 residues.

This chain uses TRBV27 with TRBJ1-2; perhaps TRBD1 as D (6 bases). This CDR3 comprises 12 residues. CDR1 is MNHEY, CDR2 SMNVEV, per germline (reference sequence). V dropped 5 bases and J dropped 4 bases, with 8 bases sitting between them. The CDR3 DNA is TGTGCCAGCAGTCCGACAGGCTATGGCTACACCTTC. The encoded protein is CASSPTGYGYTF.

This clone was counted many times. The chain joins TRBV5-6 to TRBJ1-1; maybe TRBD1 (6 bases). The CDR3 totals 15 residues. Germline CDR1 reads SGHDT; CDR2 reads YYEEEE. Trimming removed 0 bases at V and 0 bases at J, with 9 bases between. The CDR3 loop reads CASSLVQGMNTEAFF. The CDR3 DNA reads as TGTGCCAGCAGCTTGGTCCAGGGGATGAACACTGAAGCTTTCTTT. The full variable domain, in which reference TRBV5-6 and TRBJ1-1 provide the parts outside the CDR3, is DAGVTQSPTHLIKTRGQQVTLRCSPKSGHDTVSWYQQALGQGPQFIFQYYEEEERQRGNFPDRFSGHQFPNYSSELNVNALLLGDSALYLCASSLVQGMNTEAFFGQGTRLTVV.

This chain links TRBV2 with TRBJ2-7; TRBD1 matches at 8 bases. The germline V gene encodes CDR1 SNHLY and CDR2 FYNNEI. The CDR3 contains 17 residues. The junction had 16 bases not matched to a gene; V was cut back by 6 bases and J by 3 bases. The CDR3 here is CASRGVEGGQGIYEQYF. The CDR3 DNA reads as TGTGCCAGCAGAGGGGTGGAGGGCGGACAGGGCATCTACGAGCAGTACTTC.

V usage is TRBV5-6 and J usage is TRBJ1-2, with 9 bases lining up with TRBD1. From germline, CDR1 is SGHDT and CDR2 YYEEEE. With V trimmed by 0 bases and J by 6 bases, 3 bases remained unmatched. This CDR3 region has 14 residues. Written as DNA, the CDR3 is TGTGCCAGCAGCTTGGATGACAGGGGGAATGGCTACACCTTC. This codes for CASSLDDRGNGYTF.